One sample yielded the 29 T cell receptor beta chains listed below, sequenced in a study of T cells in Graves' hyperthyroidism and ophthalmopathy (dated by TCRdb to about 2019). Libraries were constructed by multiplex PCR. Instrument on record: Illumina HiSeq 2000. The TCR beta CDR3 regions were amplified from the RNA transcripts. The first round of RT-PCR for the TCR CDR3 was performed with the HTBI primer set and the Qiagen OneStep RT-PCR kit. TCRdb applied fastp at Q25 and MiXCR to the public reads, then kept only in-frame beta chains. All rows with the same CDR3 protein become a single entry with the most common DNA and genes. In all, the sample holds around 450,000 distinct CDR3 sequences, and 15% to 17% of those were seen once. The ten top clones hold about 14% of the sample. The sample consisted of blood. All receptors derive from a woman aged 18-30 years with Graves' hyperthyroidism.

V usage is TRBV10-3 and J usage is TRBJ2-1; TRBD1 matches at 8 bases. Losses at the gene ends were 0 bases for V and 5 bases for J; bases not matched to a gene: 6. There are 16 residues in the CDR3. The germline V gene encodes CDR1 ENHRY and CDR2 SYGVKD. CDR3 DNA: TGTGCCATCAGTGAGTCCGGGACAGGTTCCGACAATGAGCAGTTCTTC. It codes for CAISESGTGSDNEQFF.

In its sample, this clonotype was seen a few times. CDR3 loop: CASSQPDRPIEQYF. The CDR3 DNA follows: TGCGCCAGCAGCCAACCTGACCGCCCCATCGAGCAGTACTTC. The chain uses TRBV4-1 and TRBJ2-7; no firm D call. The germline V and J ends were trimmed by 2 bases and 6 bases, with 14 bases remaining between them. Germline values: CDR1 MGHRA, CDR2 YSYEKL. The CDR3 spans 14 residues.

This clonotype has a count of ten or more. V is TRBV6-1 and J is TRBJ2-7; 9 bases fit TRBD2. The germline gives CDR1 MNHNS, CDR2 SASEGT. The CDR3 loop spans 14 amino acids. V lost 5 bases to trimming and J lost 5 bases; unmatched junction nucleotides: 7. CDR3 in amino acids: CASSPGTSFHEQYF. As DNA, the CDR3 is TGTGCCAGCAGTCCCGGGACTAGCTTCCACGAGCAGTACTTC.

This clonotype occurred many times. The chain couples TRBV6-1 to TRBJ2-7; 10 bases map to TRBD1. From germline, CDR1 is MNHNS and CDR2 SASEGT. CDR3 size: 15 residues. The V and J ends lost 4 bases and 9 bases, in that order; junction bases with no gene match: 12. CDR3: CASSAPGQGSTSQYF. DNA for the CDR3: TGTGCCAGCAGTGCCCCGGGACAGGGGTCGACGTCGCAGTACTTC.

The chain joins TRBV6-9 to TRBJ2-5; TRBD2 aligns across 7 bases. CDR1 and CDR2 from the germline V gene are MNHGY and SVAAGI. There are 14 residues in the CDR3. Trimming cost V 5 bases and J 2 bases; bases outside gene matches: 5. Here the CDR3 reads CASSPISGQETQYF. In DNA form, the CDR3 reads TGTGCCAGCAGTCCAATTAGCGGGCAAGAGACCCAGTACTTC.

This clonotype has only a few counts. The rearrangement links TRBV6-2 or TRBV6-3 to TRBJ1-1; 10 bases map to TRBD1. Germline assignment: CDR1 MNHEY and CDR2 SVGEGT. This CDR3 is built from 15 residues. The trim removed 5 bases at V and 4 bases at J, leaving 7 bases unmatched. CDR3 in DNA: TGTGCCAGCAGTCAACGACAGGGGGCGATCACTGAAGCTTTCTTT. Its protein product is CASSQRQGAITEAFF.

This clonotype was detected ten times or more. The V call is TRBV5-6, the J call TRBJ2-7; the D gene could be TRBD1 or TRBD2 (6 bases each). This CDR3 comprises 15 residues. The ends were cut back, 0 bases at V and 3 bases at J, with 13 bases in the middle. CDR1 SGHDT and CDR2 YYEEEE come from the germline V gene. CDR3 amino acids: CASSLGGGGDYEQYF. CDR3 DNA sequence: TGTGCCAGCAGCTTGGGAGGAGGGGGAGACTACGAGCAGTACTTC.

This clonotype showed up many times. The V gene is TRBV3-1, the J gene TRBJ2-5, with D maybe TRBD1 (6 bases). CDR1 is LGHDT and CDR2 is YNNKEL in the germline V gene (reference sequence). The CDR3 sequence is 14 residues long. V was trimmed by 2 bases and J by 3 bases, leaving 10 bases between them. The CDR3 DNA is TGTGCCAGCAGCCAATTCAGGGGAAAAGAGACCCAGTACTTC. Amino acid sequence: CASSQFRGKETQYF.

In this sample, this clonotype turned up a few times. The rearrangement links TRBV7-2 to TRBJ1-1; D ambiguous. Germline V gene data show CDR1 as SGHTA and CDR2 as FQGNSA. The V end lost 2 bases, the J end lost 0 bases, and 7 bases lay between the germline ends. The CDR3 has 14 residues. For the CDR3, the DNA is TGTGCCAGCAGCTTATTGGGGTTGAACACTGAAGCTTTCTTT. Translation gives CASSLLGLNTEAFF.

The table lists this clonotype with a few counts. The CDR3 region is CASSKQGGLYNEQFF. The DNA for the CDR3 is TGTGCCAGCAGCAAACAAGGGGGGCTTTACAATGAGCAGTTCTTC. V is TRBV6-2 or TRBV6-3 and J is TRBJ2-1, with D perhaps TRBD1 or TRBD2 (6 bases each). Germline CDR1 MNHEY, CDR2 SVGEGT. The V end was cut by 6 bases, the J end by 4 bases, with 16 bases between. This CDR3 region has 15 residues.

On this clonotype itself: Since a much larger clone is just one base distant, this may be a read error. The chain carries TRBV6-2 or TRBV6-3 and TRBJ2-7; the D gene is possibly TRBD1 (6 bases). CDR3 length: 12 residues. Germline V gene data show CDR1 as MNHEY and CDR2 as SVGEGT. The CDR3, as DNA: TGTGCCAGCGCACAGGGTGCATACGAGCAGCACTTC. It is translated as CASAQGAYEQHF.

This chain links TRBV5-4 with TRBJ2-1; no clear D. Per germline, CDR1 SGHNT and CDR2 YYREEE (reference sequence). CDR3 length: 11 residues. V was shortened by 5 bases and J by 5 bases, with 5 bases between the two germline ends. Here the CDR3 reads CASRQNNEQFF. The CDR3 nucleotides read TGTGCCAGCAGACAGAACAATGAGCAGTTCTTC.

The V gene is TRBV19, the J gene TRBJ2-1, with TRBD2 matching over 13 bases. From germline, CDR1 is LNHDA and CDR2 SQIVND (reference sequence). This CDR3 is 18 amino acids long. J was trimmed by 7 bases and V by 4 bases; bases with no gene match: 13. The CDR3 bases are TGTGCCAGTAGTAAGAGGGTTGGACTAGCGGGAGCCGGTAATGAGCAGTTCTTC. Translating it yields CASSKRVGLAGAGNEQFF. The complete variable domain, with remaining parts taken from reference TRBV19 and TRBJ2-1, reads DGGITQSPKYLFRKEGQNVTLSCEQNLNHDAMYWYRQDPGQGLRLIYYSQIVNDFQKGDIAEGYSVSREKKESFPLTVTSAQKNPTAFYLCASSKRVGLAGAGNEQFFGPGTRLTVL.

Turning to this clonotype: One base away lies a much larger clone, so this may be a sequencing read error. The CDR3 here is CASSLPGYTIYF. DNA of the CDR3: TGTGCCAGCAGCCTTCCTGGATACACCATATATTTT. The chain uses TRBV3-1 and TRBJ1-3, with D unclear. This CDR3 region has 12 residues. Germline CDR1 reads LGHDT; CDR2 reads YNNKEL (reference sequence).

This clonotype has a single count. The chain couples TRBV25-1 to TRBJ2-2, with D unclear. The CDR3 is 13 amino acids. Trimming cost V 8 bases and J 0 bases, with 7 bases left between them. Germline CDR1 is MGHDK and CDR2 is SYGVNS. The CDR3 region has the DNA TGTGCCAGCGAGACCGCGAACACCGGGGAGCTGTTTTTT. It specifies CASETANTGELFF.

This chain links TRBV20-1 with TRBJ1-2; no firm D call. The germline V gene encodes CDR1 DFQATT and CDR2 SNEGSKA (reference sequence). Trimming removed 0 bases at V and 4 bases at J, with 6 bases between. The CDR3 runs 12 residues. CDR3 protein: CSARDGVYGYTF. In DNA form, the CDR3 reads TGCAGTGCTAGAGATGGAGTCTATGGCTACACCTTC.

This clonotype was detected many times. This chain uses TRBV11-2 with TRBJ1-2, with a possible D match to TRBD1 (6 bases). The CDR3 extends over 19 amino acids. Trimming stripped 5 bases from V and 1 base from J, with 26 bases between. CDR1 and CDR2 (germline): SGHAT, FQNNGV. The CDR3 DNA reads as TGTGCCAGCAGCAGCCGGGACCGGGACACGATACAACTTAACTATGGCTACACCTTC. Its translation: CASSSRDRDTIQLNYGYTF.

This clonotype was counted ten times or more. CDR3 region: CASSQGSGASNYGYTF. The CDR3 DNA reads TGCGCCAGCAGCCAAGGGTCAGGGGCCAGTAACTATGGCTACACCTTC. This sequence joins TRBV4-3 and TRBJ1-2, with D maybe TRBD1 (6 bases). Trimming cost V 1 base and J 1 base, with 13 bases left between them. The germline gives CDR1 LGHNA, CDR2 YSLEER. The CDR3 extends over 16 amino acids.

This clonotype has just a few counts. This chain links TRBV4-3 with TRBJ1-1; D uncertain. This CDR3 is 14 amino acids long. The germline CDR1 and CDR2 sequences are LGHNA and YSLEER. The germline V and J ends were trimmed by 3 bases and 0 bases, with 8 bases remaining between them. The CDR3 loop is CASSQFVMNTEAFF. The CDR3 coding sequence is TGCGCCAGCAGCCAGTTTGTAATGAACACTGAAGCTTTCTTT.

The J gene is TRBJ2-3, the V gene TRBV10-3; D not resolved. Between the trimmed V and J ends, which lost 9 bases and 0 bases, there was a span of 7 bases. Germline lookup yields CDR1 ENHRY and CDR2 SYGVKD. This CDR3 region has 12 residues. The CDR3 DNA is TGTGCCATATCGACTAGCACAGATACGCAGTATTTT. This translates into CAISTSTDTQYF.

This clonotype was counted at least ten times. The CDR3 loop reads CSASLAGEATDTQYF. CDR3 nucleotide sequence: TGCAGTGCTAGTTTAGCGGGAGAAGCCACAGATACGCAGTATTTT. This rearrangement joins TRBV20-1 to TRBJ2-3, with 9 bases that match TRBD2. The CDR3 consists of 15 residues. The germline CDR1 and CDR2 sequences are DFQATT and SNEGSKA (reference sequence). The ends lost 3 bases at V and 2 bases at J; junction bases unmatched: 6.

This clonotype showed up many times. The chain recombines TRBV7-8 with TRBJ1-4; D ambiguous. The germline gives CDR1 SGHVS, CDR2 FQNEAQ. CDR3 length: 14 amino acids. Between the trimmed V and J ends, which lost 5 bases and 4 bases, there was a span of 11 bases. The CDR3 DNA follows: TGTGCCAGCAGCAGAGACACCTATAATGAAAAACTGTTTTTT. Its translation: CASSRDTYNEKLFF.

This chain uses TRBV20-1 with TRBJ1-3; D gene ambiguous. CDR1 is DFQATT and CDR2 is SNEGSKA in the germline V gene (reference sequence). Trimming pared 6 bases from V and 4 bases from J, leaving 19 bases between. CDR3 length: 15 amino acids. The CDR3 nucleotides are TGCAGTGCCCGGTCGGCAATTTGGCTCGGAAACACCATATATTTT. This codes for CSARSAIWLGNTIYF.

This clonotype has a handful of counts. The rearrangement joins TRBV20-1 to TRBJ2-2; D is tentatively TRBD1 or TRBD2 (5 bases each). V was pared by 7 bases and J by 4 bases, with 13 bases between. Germline CDR1 DFQATT, CDR2 SNEGSKA (reference sequence). The CDR3 contains 13 residues. CDR3 residues: CSVSGRSTGELFF. The CDR3 DNA sequence: TGCAGTGTCTCGGGACGATCCACCGGGGAGCTGTTTTTT.

The rearrangement uses TRBV28 and TRBJ2-5; D possibly corresponds to TRBD1 (6 bases). Germline CDR1 reads MDHEN; CDR2 reads SYDVKM. V lost 7 bases and J lost 5, with 14 bases in between. CDR3 length: 13 amino acids. CDR3 in amino acids: CASTFRGLETQYF. As DNA, the CDR3 is TGTGCCAGCACCTTCAGGGGCCTGGAGACCCAGTACTTC.

The rearrangement links TRBV18 to TRBJ2-1; no firm D call. V lost 3 bases and J 2 bases, leaving 14 bases between the germline ends. There are 16 residues in the CDR3. CDR1 and CDR2 from the germline V gene are KGHSH and LQKENI. Here the CDR3 reads CASSPVIRKAYNEQFF. CDR3 bases: TGTGCCAGCTCACCGGTGATAAGGAAAGCCTACAATGAGCAGTTCTTC.

In its sample, this clonotype was seen many times. This chain connects TRBV11-2 to TRBJ1-4; D is unclear. Germline V CDR1 and CDR2: SGHAT, FQNNGV. The CDR3 covers 14 residues. Trimming left V 5 bases short and J 6 bases short, with 13 bases between. The CDR3 DNA sequence: TGTGCCAGCAGCCGGAGCAATGAACATGAAAAACTGTTTTTT. This sequence encodes CASSRSNEHEKLFF.

At least ten counts were recorded for this clonotype. The chain combines TRBV27 with TRBJ2-3; D is ambiguous. V was pared by 1 base and J by 0 bases, with 11 bases between. The CDR3 runs to 16 residues. Germline V gene lookup returns CDR1 MNHEY and CDR2 SMNVEV (reference sequence). The CDR3 DNA is TGTGCCAGCAGTTTATACGGTCACTCTAGCACAGATACGCAGTATTTT. Its protein product is CASSLYGHSSTDTQYF.

This clonotype has at least ten counts. This rearrangement joins TRBV5-1 to TRBJ1-2; D is uncertain. The CDR3 is 15 amino acids. Trimming removed 1 base at V and 0 bases at J, with 10 bases between. Germline assignment: CDR1 SGHRS and CDR2 YFSETQ. CDR3 DNA: TGCGCCAGCAGCTTGAACCAAGGCACTAACTATGGCTACACCTTC. Translated, it gives CASSLNQGTNYGYTF.